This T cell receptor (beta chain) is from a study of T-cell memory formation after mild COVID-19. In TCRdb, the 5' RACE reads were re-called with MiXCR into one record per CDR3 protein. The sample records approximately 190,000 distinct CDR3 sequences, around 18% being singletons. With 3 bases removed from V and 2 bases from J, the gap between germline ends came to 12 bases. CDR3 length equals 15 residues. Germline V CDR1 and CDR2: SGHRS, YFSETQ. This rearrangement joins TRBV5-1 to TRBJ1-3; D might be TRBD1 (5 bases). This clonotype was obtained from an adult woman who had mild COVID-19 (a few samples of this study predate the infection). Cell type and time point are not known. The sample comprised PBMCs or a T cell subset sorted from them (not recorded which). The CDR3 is CASSYSGTTGNTIYF. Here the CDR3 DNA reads TGCGCCAGCAGCTACTCCGGGACTACTGGAAACACCATATATTTT.